This T cell receptor beta chain was retrieved from a study of shared clonotypes between healthy human individuals. The CDR3 covers 15 residues. The ends were cut back, 2 bases at V and 5 bases at J, with 14 bases in the middle. Germline V gene sequence: CDR1 MNHEY, CDR2 SMNVEV (reference sequence). The naive CD8 population came from CD45RO-negative cells selected for CCR7, without terminally differentiated effector memory CD45RA+ cells. Clones were read by immunoSEQ multiplex PCR, and TCRdb kept only the in-frame ones, dropping some. Here the sample spans 660,000 or so clones, around 96% being singletons.

The receptor comes from a woman in her thirties in good health. The sequenced sample was naive CD8+ T cells sorted from blood. The chain couples TRBV27 to TRBJ2-3; D unclear. CDR3 coding DNA: TGTGCCAGCAGTTTACCCGGTGCCGAGGAAGATACGCAGTATTTT. The encoded protein is CASSLPGAEEDTQYF.